This T cell receptor beta chain was identified in a study of T cell responses to AZD1222 COVID-19 vaccine. The study, taken as a whole, reports: Donors were mostly white British, more females; clonal diversity possibly underestimated.

Produced via immunoSEQ multiplex PCR; TCRdb's table is partial and in-frame only. The sample shows about 120,000 clones, 70% to 90% of them seen only once. This clone was seen a single time. The antigen is not known. Here the sequenced sample was peripheral blood, taken 28 days after the second AZD1222 dose. The sequence was obtained from an adult who received the AZD1222 COVID-19 vaccine.

The CDR3 sequence is CASSMRRQISNYGYTF. The CDR3 DNA follows: TGTGCCAGTAGTATGCGCCGACAGATCTCTAACTATGGCTACACCTTC. The rearrangement uses TRBV19 and TRBJ1-2; D might be TRBD1 (5 bases). Germline values: CDR1 LNHDA, CDR2 SQIVND (reference sequence). Trimming removed 3 bases at V and 0 bases at J, with 14 bases between. The CDR3 loop spans 16 amino acids.